The 14 T cell receptor beta chains below come from one sample, sequenced in a study of T cells in Graves' hyperthyroidism and ophthalmopathy (dated by TCRdb to the late 2010s). Library preparation employed multiplex PCR. The sequencer was an Illumina HiSeq 2000. The TCR beta CDR3 regions were amplified from the RNA transcripts. The TCR CDR3 was subjected to a first round of RT-PCR using the HTBI primer set and the Qiagen OneStep RT-PCR kit. TCRdb reprocessing: public reads trimmed at Q25 with fastp, clones called with MiXCR, in-frame beta chains kept. Rows are unified per CDR3 protein, each entry keeping the most common DNA and genes. This sample lists about 640,000 distinct CDR3 sequences; around 21% were detected once. The ten largest clones add up to approximately 30% of the sample. Sequenced material: blood. These receptors came from a man aged 30 to 45 with Graves' ophthalmopathy.

There are a few counts of this clonotype. V and J are TRBV20-1 and TRBJ1-1; 8 nucleotides match TRBD1. The CDR3 is 13 amino acids. V was pared by 5 bases and J by 3 bases, with 5 bases of the junction left unmatched. CDR1 and CDR2 (germline): DFQATT, SNEGSKA (reference sequence). The CDR3 spells CSAPDREDTEAFF. In nucleotides, the CDR3 is TGCAGTGCTCCGGACAGGGAGGACACTGAAGCTTTCTTT.

This clonotype occurred a few times. The V and J genes are TRBV20-1 and TRBJ1-2; TRBD1 is a possible D gene (6 bases). CDR1 is DFQATT, CDR2 SNEGSKA, per germline (reference sequence). This CDR3 contains 15 residues. V lost 5 bases and J 4 bases, leaving 20 bases between the germline ends. The CDR3 nucleotides read TGCAGTGCTCCTAGGGGGTCAGGTTGGCGCTATGGCTACACCTTC. Residues: CSAPRGSGWRYGYTF.

This chain joins TRBV28 and TRBJ2-2, with D perhaps assigned TRBD1 or TRBD2 (5 bases each). The V gene lost 4 bases and the J gene lost 7 bases, with 16 bases spanning the gap. In germline, CDR1 is MDHEN, CDR2 SYDVKM. The CDR3 is 15 residues long. CDR3 residues: CASSSPRGGLGELFF. The DNA for the CDR3 is TGTGCCAGCAGTTCCCCCCGTGGGGGTCTCGGGGAGCTGTTTTTT.

CDR3 in amino acids: CASSVGGGEREFYEQYF. For the CDR3, the DNA is TGTGCCAGCAGCGTAGGTGGGGGAGAGCGGGAGTTCTACGAGCAGTACTTC. The J gene is TRBJ2-7, the V gene TRBV9, with TRBD2 identical over 8 bases. CDR1 SGDLS and CDR2 YYNGEE come from the germline V gene. The CDR3 loop spans 17 amino acids. V lost 0 bases to trimming and J lost 3 bases; unmatched junction nucleotides: 11.

This clonotype was seen repeatedly, ten times or more. The rearrangement joins TRBV20-1 to TRBJ1-5; 7 bases are shared with TRBD1. There are 15 residues in the CDR3. In germline, CDR1 is DFQATT, CDR2 SNEGSKA (reference sequence). Trimming at V came to 5 bases and at J to 9 bases, leaving 16 bases not matched to a gene. The CDR3 region is CSAEDGRDSSSPQHF. For the CDR3, the DNA is TGCAGTGCTGAGGACGGCCGGGACAGCTCGTCGCCCCAGCATTTT.

V gene TRBV12-3 or TRBV12-4 combines with J gene TRBJ1-2; 8 positions agree with TRBD1. The CDR3 has 13 amino acids. J was trimmed by 5 bases and V by 6 bases; bases with no gene match: 5. DNA of the CDR3: TGTGCCAGCAGGGCACAGGGGGTTTATGGCTACACCTTC. Translation: CASRAQGVYGYTF.

This clonotype showed up just a few times. J is TRBJ2-7 and V is TRBV12-3 or TRBV12-4, with 11 nucleotides matching TRBD1. With 7 bases clipped from V and 5 bases from J, the junction kept 7 bases outside the gene matches. The CDR3 spans 14 residues. The CDR3 DNA is TGTGCCAGCACCGGACAGGGGGCATTGAACGAGCAGTACTTC. Encoded protein: CASTGQGALNEQYF.

Only a few counts were recorded for this clonotype. The chain recombines TRBV27 with TRBJ2-5; 12 bases are a match to TRBD2. This CDR3 comprises 16 residues. Germline lookup yields CDR1 MNHEY and CDR2 SMNVEV (reference sequence). Trimming cost V 3 bases and J 2 bases; bases outside gene matches: 4. This CDR3 reads CASSFLAGGIQETQYF. In DNA form, the CDR3 reads TGTGCCAGCAGTTTCCTAGCGGGAGGGATACAAGAGACCCAGTACTTC.

This clonotype appeared many times. This sequence joins TRBV20-1 and TRBJ2-7; D perhaps matches TRBD2 (5 bases). V lost 0 bases, J lost 2 bases, and 11 bases lay in between. Germline V gives CDR1 DFQATT, CDR2 SNEGSKA (reference sequence). The CDR3 consists of 14 residues. The CDR3 DNA sequence: TGCAGTGCTAGAGACCCGGGGTGGGCCTACGAGCAGTACTTC. Its translation is CSARDPGWAYEQYF.

This clonotype was detected many times. The J gene is TRBJ2-7, the V gene TRBV11-2, with TRBD2 matching over 10 bases. Germline-derived CDR1 and CDR2 are SGHAT and FQNNGV. This CDR3 comprises 14 residues. V lost 5 bases and J lost 2; bases outside the gene matches: 3. The CDR3 region is CASSGGLAAYEQYF. In nucleotides, the CDR3 is TGTGCCAGCAGCGGAGGACTAGCGGCCTACGAGCAGTACTTC.

This chain links TRBV28 with TRBJ2-3; 7 nucleotides agree with TRBD2. This CDR3 region has 14 residues. V was pared by 6 bases and J by 2 bases, with 5 bases of the junction left unmatched. Germline V CDR1 and CDR2: MDHEN, SYDVKM. The CDR3 DNA reads as TGTGCCAGCAGCTTGACTAGCCTCACAGATACGCAGTATTTT. Translating it yields CASSLTSLTDTQYF. The complete variable domain, with remaining parts taken from reference TRBV28 and TRBJ2-3, reads DVKVTQSSRYLVKRTGEKVFLECVQDMDHENMFWYRQDPGLGLRLIYFSYDVKMKEKGDIPEGYSVSREKKERFSLILESASTNQTSMYLCASSLTSLTDTQYFGPGTRLTVL.

There are a few counts of this clonotype. V gene TRBV20-1 combines with J gene TRBJ2-7; no clear D. This CDR3 comprises 9 residues. The germline CDR1 and CDR2 sequences are DFQATT and SNEGSKA (reference sequence). The CDR3 is CSRWYEQYF. The CDR3 nucleotides are TGCAGCAGGTGGTACGAGCAGTACTTC.

Comment on this clonotype: One end of the junction fails to match germline, which may point to a read error. The chain is built from TRBV2 and TRBJ2-7; a weak D match, TRBD2 (6 bases). Germline values: CDR1 SNHLY, CDR2 FYNNEI. There are 15 residues in the CDR3. The CDR3 bases are TGTGCCAGCACTGAAGCCGGGAGAATACCTTACGAGCAGTACTTC. Amino acid sequence: CASTEAGRIPYEQYF.

The chain has TRBV28 and TRBJ2-2; TRBD2 matches 12 bases. V lost 5 bases and J lost 4; bases outside the gene matches: 2. The length of the CDR3 is 15 residues. CDR1 is MDHEN, CDR2 SYDVKM, per germline. CDR3 DNA sequence: TGTGCCAGCAGTGCTAGCGGGAGGGGCACCGGGGAGCTGTTTTTT. As protein: CASSASGRGTGELFF.